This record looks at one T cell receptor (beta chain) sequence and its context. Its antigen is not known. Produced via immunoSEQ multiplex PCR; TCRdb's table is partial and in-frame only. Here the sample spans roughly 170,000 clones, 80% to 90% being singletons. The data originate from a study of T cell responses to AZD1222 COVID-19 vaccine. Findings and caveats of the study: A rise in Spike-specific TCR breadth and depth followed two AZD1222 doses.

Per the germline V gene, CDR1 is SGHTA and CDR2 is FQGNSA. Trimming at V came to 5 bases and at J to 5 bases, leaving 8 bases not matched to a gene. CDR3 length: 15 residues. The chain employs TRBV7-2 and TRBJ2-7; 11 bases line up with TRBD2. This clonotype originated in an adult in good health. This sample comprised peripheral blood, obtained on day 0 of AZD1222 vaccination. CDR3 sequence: CASSNSGGALNEQYF. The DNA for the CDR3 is TGTGCCAGCAGCAATAGCGGGGGGGCTCTCAACGAGCAGTACTTC.